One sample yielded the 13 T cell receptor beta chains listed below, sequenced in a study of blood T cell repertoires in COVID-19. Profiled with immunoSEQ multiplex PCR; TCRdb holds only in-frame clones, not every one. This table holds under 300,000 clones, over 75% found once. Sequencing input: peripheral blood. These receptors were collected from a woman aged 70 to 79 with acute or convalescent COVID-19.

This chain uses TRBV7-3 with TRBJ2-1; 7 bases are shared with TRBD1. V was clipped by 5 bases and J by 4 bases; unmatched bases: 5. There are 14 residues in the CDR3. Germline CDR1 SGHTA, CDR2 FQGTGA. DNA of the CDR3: TGTGCCAGCAGCGCTGGGACAGCTTACAATGAGCAGTTCTTC. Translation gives CASSAGTAYNEQFF. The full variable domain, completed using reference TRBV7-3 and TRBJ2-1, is GAGVSQTPSNKVTEKGKYVELRCDPISGHTALYWYRQSLGQGPEFLIYFQGTGAADDSGLPNDRFFAVRPEGSVSTLKIQRTERGDSAVYLCASSAGTAYNEQFFGPGTRLTVL.

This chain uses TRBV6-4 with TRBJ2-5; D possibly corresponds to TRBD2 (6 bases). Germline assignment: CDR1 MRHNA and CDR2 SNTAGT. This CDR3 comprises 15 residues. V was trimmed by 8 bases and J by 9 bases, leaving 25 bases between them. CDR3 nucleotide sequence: TGTGCCAGCGGAGGGGTCAGGGCGCGGATCTCCGCCCAGTACTTC. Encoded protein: CASGGVRARISAQYF.

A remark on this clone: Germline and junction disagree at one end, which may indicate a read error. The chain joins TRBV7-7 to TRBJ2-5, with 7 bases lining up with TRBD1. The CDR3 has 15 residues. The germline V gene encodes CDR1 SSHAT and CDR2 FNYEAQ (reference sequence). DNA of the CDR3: TGTGCTAGCAGCTTCCTGACAGGGCCTCAAGAGACCCAGTACTTC. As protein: CASSFLTGPQETQYF.

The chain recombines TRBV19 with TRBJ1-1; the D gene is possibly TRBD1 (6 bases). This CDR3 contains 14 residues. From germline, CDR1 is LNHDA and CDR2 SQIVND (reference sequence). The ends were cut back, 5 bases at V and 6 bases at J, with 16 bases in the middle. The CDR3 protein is CASSLNGGGPEAFF. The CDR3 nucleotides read TGTGCCAGTAGTTTAAATGGGGGCGGACCTGAAGCTTTCTTT.

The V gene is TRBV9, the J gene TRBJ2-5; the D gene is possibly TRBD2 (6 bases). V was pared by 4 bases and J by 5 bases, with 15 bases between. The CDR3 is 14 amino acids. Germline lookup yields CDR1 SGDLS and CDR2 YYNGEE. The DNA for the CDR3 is TGTGCCAGCAGCACCAGATGGGCGGGGGAGACCCAGTACTTC. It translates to CASSTRWAGETQYF.

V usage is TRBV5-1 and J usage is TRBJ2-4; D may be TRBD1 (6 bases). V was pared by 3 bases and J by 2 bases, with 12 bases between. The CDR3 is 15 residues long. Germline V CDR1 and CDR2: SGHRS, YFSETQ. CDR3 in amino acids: CASSYGQLSKNIQYF. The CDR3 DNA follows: TGCGCCAGCAGCTACGGACAGCTTTCCAAAAACATTCAGTACTTC.

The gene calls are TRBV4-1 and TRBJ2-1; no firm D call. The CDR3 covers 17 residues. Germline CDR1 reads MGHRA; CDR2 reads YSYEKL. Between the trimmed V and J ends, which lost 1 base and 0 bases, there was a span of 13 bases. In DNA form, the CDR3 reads TGCGCCAGCAGCCAAGCCCCCCGGCGGCTCTCCTACAATGAGCAGTTCTTC. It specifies CASSQAPRRLSYNEQFF.

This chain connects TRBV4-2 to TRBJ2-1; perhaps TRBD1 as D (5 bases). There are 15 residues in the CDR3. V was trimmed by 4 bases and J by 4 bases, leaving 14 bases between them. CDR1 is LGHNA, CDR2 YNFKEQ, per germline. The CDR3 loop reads CASSPERTRYNEQFF. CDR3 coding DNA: TGTGCCAGCAGCCCCGAACGGACAAGATACAATGAGCAGTTCTTC.

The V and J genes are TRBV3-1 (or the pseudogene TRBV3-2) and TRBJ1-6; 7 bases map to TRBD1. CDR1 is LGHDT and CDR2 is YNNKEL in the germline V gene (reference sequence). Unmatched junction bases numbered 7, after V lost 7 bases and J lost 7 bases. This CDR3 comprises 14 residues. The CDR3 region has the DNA TGTGCCAGCAAGCGTGGGACAGAGAATTCACCCCTCCACTTT. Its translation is CASKRGTENSPLHF.

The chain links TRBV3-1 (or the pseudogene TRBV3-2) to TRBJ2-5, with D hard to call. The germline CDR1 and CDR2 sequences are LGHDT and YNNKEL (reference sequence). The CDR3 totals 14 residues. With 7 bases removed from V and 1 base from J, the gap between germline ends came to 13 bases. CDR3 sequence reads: CASKTERTQETQYF. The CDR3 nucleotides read TGTGCCAGCAAGACCGAGCGTACCCAAGAGACCCAGTACTTC.

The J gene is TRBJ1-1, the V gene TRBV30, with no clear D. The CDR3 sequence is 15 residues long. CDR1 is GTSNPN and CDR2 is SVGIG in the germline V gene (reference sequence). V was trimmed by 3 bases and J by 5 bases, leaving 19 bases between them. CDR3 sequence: CAWRNRAPGGTEAFF. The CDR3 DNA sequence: TGTGCCTGGAGAAATCGGGCCCCGGGAGGGACTGAAGCTTTCTTT. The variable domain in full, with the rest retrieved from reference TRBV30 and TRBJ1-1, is SQTIHQWPATLVQPVGSPLSLECTVEGTSNPNLYWYRQAAGRGLQLLFYSVGIGQISSEVPQNLSASRPQDRQFILSSKKLLLSDSGFYLCAWRNRAPGGTEAFFGQGTRLTVV.

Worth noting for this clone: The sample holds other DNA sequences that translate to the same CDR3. The CDR3 DNA sequence: TGTGCCAGCAGCTTGCTAGCGGGGGGACAAGAGACCCAGTACTTC. This encodes CASSLLAGGQETQYF. The rearrangement links TRBV5-6 to TRBJ2-5; 11 nucleotides agree with TRBD2. This CDR3 is built from 15 residues. Germline V gives CDR1 SGHDT, CDR2 YYEEEE. V shed 1 base and J 2 bases; nucleotides not matched to a gene: 1.

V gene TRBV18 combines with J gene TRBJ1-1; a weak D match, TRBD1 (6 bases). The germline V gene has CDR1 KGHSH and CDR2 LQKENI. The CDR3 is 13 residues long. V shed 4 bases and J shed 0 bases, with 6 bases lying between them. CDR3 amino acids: CASSRQVNTEAFF. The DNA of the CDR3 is TGTGCCAGCTCACGACAGGTGAACACTGAAGCTTTCTTT.